This T cell receptor (beta chain) was recorded in a study of tumor and adjacent non-tumor tissue in lung cancer. The library came from three nested PCR rounds adapted from ARM-PCR protocols. TCRdb processed the multiplex PCR reads anew with MiXCR; each CDR3 protein has one entry. Of 60,000 to 90,000 distinct CDR3 sequences detected, less than 75% appear once; the ten largest clones hold about a quarter. The germline gives CDR1 MNHEY, CDR2 SVGAGI. The CDR3 is 14 residues long. Trimming removed 5 bases from V and 6 bases from J, with 11 bases in between. This clonotype was found many times. The template was RNA from unsorted bulk tissue. Distant lung tissue was collected more than 3 cm away from the tumor edge.

V gene TRBV6-5 combines with J gene TRBJ1-6; TRBD1 might be the D (5 bases). This TCR derives from a woman aged 45-65 years with non-small cell lung cancer. Material: distant non-tumor lung tissue. The chain's CDR3 is CASSIRVLNSPLHF. In nucleotides, the CDR3 is TGTGCCAGCAGTATCAGGGTACTTAATTCACCCCTCCACTTT.